This TCR beta chain was recovered during a study of blood T cell repertoires in COVID-19 (dated by TCRdb to 2018 to 2020). Regarding the research as a whole: Collaborator samples came from the United States, Italy and Spain and covered acute and convalescent phases of COVID-19. The prospective study material was composed of cDNA or gDNA derived from T cells, B-cell-depleted T cells, or PBMCs. The dataset comprised deeply sampled blood TCRbeta repertoires from subjects exposed to, actively infected with, or recovered from COVID-19. The repertoires were released in a freely available public database intended as a resource for research on the immune response to SARS-CoV-2. The samples were drawn from the first 160 participants of the ongoing ImmuneRACE study and from over 950 subjects provided by 6 global collaborators. Sample metadata almost always included a de-identified subject ID, COVID-19 status, age in years and sex. Where available, HLA class I and class II types were obtained from metadata supplied by the sample provider rather than from assay-based typing. The research as a whole found: The quantity of clinical and demographic metadata differed by source and by participant and was supplied without curation.

The immunoSEQ Assay, a bias-controlled multiplex PCR, was used to amplify TCRbeta CDR3 regions from genomic DNA. The original methods were these. The number of nucleated cells in each sample was estimated from the amplification of reference gene primers within the assay. To quantify the absolute abundance of each unique TCRbeta CDR3 rearrangement, sequence reads were collapsed and filtered. For each sample, productive Simpson clonality was calculated as the square root of Simpson's diversity index across productive rearrangements. TCRdb took over this immuneACCESS table, retaining in-frame rearrangements with V and J assigned. Such tables are incomplete; in checked studies, under half of the missing clones stem from an unresolved V gene, and the remainder is unexplained. The V and J calls and clone size were taken over from that table, and D and trimming were inferred from the DNA. A total of 310,000 or so clones appear in this sample, roughly nine tenths of them only once. Under 7.5% of the sample is in the top ten clones.

Spanning cysteine to phenylalanine, the CDR3 consists of 17 amino acids. Only the CDR3 part of the read is kept: 51 bases, read in frame from the first base. From a lookup of the germline V gene, CDR1 and CDR2 are SGDLS and YYNGEE. V is cut back by 0 bases and J by 7 bases, with 14 bases in the junction unmatched. On this clone: Its antigen is still unknown. No much larger clonotype is one base removed from it; base qualities were not supplied.

A second Seattle source provided samples from volunteer blood donors who had recovered from COVID-19. Collaborating institutions collected whole blood in K2EDTA tubes following their own protocols. For TCRbeta analysis, collaborator samples were shipped as frozen whole blood, as isolated PBMCs, or as DNA extracted from either sample type. This receptor was identified in a man younger than 30 who had recovered from COVID-19. This chain is built from TRBV9 and TRBJ1-2, with TRBD1 matching 8 junction bases. What was sequenced was peripheral blood. The CDR3 corresponds to CASSVGGTGSPPGGYTF. The bases are TGTGCCAGCAGCGTAGGGGGGACAGGCTCCCCCCCGGGTGGCTACACCTTC.